One and the same sample provided the 5 T cell receptor beta chains below, sequenced in a study of early T cells in non-severe SARS-CoV-2 infection. Each CDR3 protein is one row after TCRdb ran MiXCR on the 5' RACE reads. The sample holds approximately 38,000 distinct CDR3 sequences, roughly 4.7% seen once. What was sequenced was whole blood. Receptors originate from an adult who was a healthcare worker with PCR-confirmed SARS-CoV-2 infection or an uninfected control (not recorded which).

This clonotype turned up a few times. The chain uses TRBV7-2 and TRBJ1-3; 9 bases match TRBD1. V dropped 6 bases and J dropped 8; count of bases not matched to a gene: 11. CDR3 length: 15 amino acids. Germline loops: CDR1 SGHTA, CDR2 FQGNSA. CDR3 nucleotide sequence: TGTGCCAGCAGTCAGGACAGGGGCAGGCCAGACACCATATATTTT. This translates into CASSQDRGRPDTIYF.

In this sample, this clonotype turned up many times. The chain employs TRBV28 and TRBJ1-1; D possibly corresponds to TRBD1 (6 bases). The CDR3 totals 14 residues. The V end was cut by 3 bases, the J end by 3 bases, with 11 bases between. The germline gives CDR1 MDHEN, CDR2 SYDVKM. CDR3 in amino acids: CASSFGGAYTEAFF. The CDR3, as DNA: TGTGCCAGCAGTTTCGGGGGGGCGTACACTGAAGCTTTCTTT.

In this sample, this clonotype turned up a few times. This chain joins TRBV5-1 and TRBJ2-6; 7 bases are shared with TRBD2. The CDR3 has 16 residues. V lost 5 bases to trimming and J lost 2 bases; unmatched junction nucleotides: 7. Germline V gene sequence: CDR1 SGHRS, CDR2 YFSETQ. CDR3 protein: CASSLAGVAGANVLTF. In DNA form, the CDR3 reads TGCGCCAGCAGTCTTGCGGGAGTTGCTGGGGCCAACGTCCTGACTTTC.

Note on this clonotype: At one of its ends the junction is not consistent with the germline gene, which may arise from a read error. V gene TRBV18 combines with J gene TRBJ2-5; D unresolved. The CDR3 length is 13 residues. Germline CDR1 and CDR2: KGHSH and LQKENI. The CDR3 region has the DNA TGTGCCAGCTCCCCTCGAGACCAGGAGACCCAGTACTTC. Amino acids: CASSPRDQETQYF.

This clonotype was recorded many times. The chain combines TRBV2 with TRBJ1-6, with 8 bases lining up with TRBD1. The germline V gene has CDR1 SNHLY and CDR2 FYNNEI. The CDR3 consists of 15 residues. With 6 bases clipped from V and 2 bases from J, the junction kept 3 bases outside the gene matches. The CDR3 protein is CASSGQGPYNSPLHF. The CDR3, as DNA: TGTGCCAGCAGCGGACAGGGCCCCTATAATTCACCCCTCCACTTT.